A single sample is the source of the 29 T cell receptor beta chains below, sequenced in a study of blood T cell repertoires in COVID-19. Clones were read by immunoSEQ multiplex PCR, and TCRdb kept only the in-frame ones, dropping some. Of about 59,000 clones in the sample, around 67% were seen once. The sequencing input was peripheral blood. The receptors stem from a woman aged 65 to 85 with acute or convalescent COVID-19.

This clone was seen only a few times. This chain joins TRBV5-4 and TRBJ1-2; 9 positions agree with TRBD1. V shed 3 bases, J shed 5 bases, and the junction held 5 bases outside the gene matches. Germline loops: CDR1 SGHNT, CDR2 YYREEE (reference sequence). This CDR3 spans 14 amino acids. The CDR3 DNA reads as TGTGCCAGCAGCTGGAGGACAGGGGAGTATGGCTACACCTTC. Translating gives CASSWRTGEYGYTF. Complete variable domain (other parts from reference TRBV5-4 and TRBJ1-2): ETGVTQSPTHLIKTRGQQVTLRCSSQSGHNTVSWYQQALGQGPQFIFQYYREEENGRGNFPPRFSGLQFPNYSSELNVNALELDDSALYLCASSWRTGEYGYTFGSGTRLTVV.

The V and J genes are TRBV10-1 and TRBJ2-3, with a possible D match to TRBD1 (6 bases). Germline V gene data show CDR1 as WNHNN and CDR2 as SYGVQD (reference sequence). The CDR3 consists of 14 residues. Deletions cut 4 bases from V and 6 bases from J, with 14 bases between. The CDR3 protein is CASSGSGDSDTQYF. CDR3 sequence (DNA): TGCGCCAGCAGTGGATCAGGGGATTCGGATACGCAGTATTTT.

The rearrangement uses TRBV19 and TRBJ1-1; D is unresolved. CDR3 size: 14 residues. Germline V CDR1 and CDR2: LNHDA, SQIVND (reference sequence). The ends were cut back, 3 bases at V and 0 bases at J, with 8 bases in the middle. The CDR3 DNA is TGTGCCAGTAGTATGAGAGACATGAACACTGAAGCTTTCTTT. This codes for CASSMRDMNTEAFF.

CDR3 amino acids: CASSVFGQSSYNSPLHF. DNA of the CDR3: TGTGCCAGCAGTGTTTTTGGACAGAGCTCCTATAATTCACCCCTCCACTTT. The genes are TRBV25-1 and TRBJ1-6; TRBD1 is a possible D gene (6 bases). This CDR3 region has 17 residues. CDR1 MGHDK and CDR2 SYGVNS come from the germline V gene. V was trimmed by 4 bases and J by 0 bases, leaving 13 bases between them.

This clone was counted a few times. The CDR3 DNA is TGCGCCAGCAGCCAAGGAGGCCCTAACACAGAGACCCAGTACTTC. It codes for CASSQGGPNTETQYF. The V call is TRBV4-1, the J call TRBJ2-5, with D uncertain. The V end lost 1 base, the J end lost 4 bases, and 13 bases lay between the germline ends. The germline gives CDR1 MGHRA, CDR2 YSYEKL. This CDR3 comprises 15 residues.

This clone was seen more than once but under ten times. This chain links TRBV18 with TRBJ2-3; tentatively, D is TRBD2 (6 bases). Germline V gives CDR1 KGHSH, CDR2 LQKENI. This CDR3 contains 16 residues. The ends were cut back, 3 bases at V and 3 bases at J, with 16 bases in the middle. The CDR3 region is CASSPSSPGLTDTQYF. The CDR3 region has the DNA TGTGCCAGCTCACCTTCTTCACCGGGACTTACAGATACGCAGTATTTT.

The gene calls are TRBV7-9 and TRBJ2-7, with 10 bases matching TRBD1. V lost 5 bases, J lost 0 bases, and 4 bases stayed unmatched. CDR1 and CDR2 (germline): SEHNR, FQNEAQ (reference sequence). CDR3 length: 15 residues. CDR3 sequence reads: CASSRGQGPSYEQYV. CDR3 nucleotide sequence: TGTGCCAGCAGCAGGGGACAGGGGCCCTCCTACGAGCAGTACGTC.

The chain recombines TRBV19 with TRBJ1-5; D perhaps matches TRBD1 (6 bases). The CDR3 has 15 amino acids. CDR1 LNHDA and CDR2 SQIVND come from the germline V gene (reference sequence). Trimming pared 2 bases from V and 3 bases from J, leaving 11 bases between. CDR3 in DNA: TGTGCCAGTAGTATATCAGGACAGACCAATCAGCCCCAGCATTTT. It specifies CASSISGQTNQPQHF.

V gene TRBV7-2 combines with J gene TRBJ2-7; perhaps TRBD2 as D (5 bases). The V and J ends lost 1 base and 6 bases respectively, with 13 bases between them. Germline CDR1 reads SGHTA; CDR2 reads FQGNSA. The CDR3 spans 14 residues. The CDR3 DNA reads TGTGCCAGCAGCTTAGGTAGAGGGAAGGGCGAGCAGTACTTC. It specifies CASSLGRGKGEQYF.

This clone appeared once. The CDR3 DNA is TGTGCCAGCAGCCCACTAGCGGGGGGCGACACCGGGGAGCTGTTTTTT. Protein sequence: CASSPLAGGDTGELFF. The chain couples TRBV2 to TRBJ2-2, with TRBD2 matching 12 bases. The V and J ends lost 6 bases and 3 bases, in that order; junction bases with no gene match: 5. The CDR3 has 16 residues. Germline values: CDR1 SNHLY, CDR2 FYNNEI.

V is TRBV19 and J is TRBJ1-5; 8 positions agree with TRBD1. The CDR3 is made up of 16 amino acids. J was trimmed by 1 base and V by 5 bases; bases with no gene match: 7. Germline CDR1 LNHDA, CDR2 SQIVND (reference sequence). The CDR3 region has the DNA TGTGCCAGTAGTTCCTACCAGGGGGCAAGCAATCAGCCCCAGCATTTT. Amino acids: CASSSYQGASNQPQHF. Full variable domain (remainder filled in from reference TRBV19 and TRBJ1-5): DGGITQSPKYLFRKEGQNVTLSCEQNLNHDAMYWYRQDPGQGLRLIYYSQIVNDFQKGDIAEGYSVSREKKESFPLTVTSAQKNPTAFYLCASSSYQGASNQPQHFGDGTRLSIL.

V gene TRBV14 combines with J gene TRBJ2-2, with a tentative D call TRBD2 (7 bases). The germline V gene encodes CDR1 SGHDN and CDR2 FVKESK. V lost 2 bases and J lost 4, with 11 bases in between. CDR3 length: 15 amino acids. CDR3 protein: CASSQNREGTGELFF. In nucleotides, the CDR3 is TGTGCCAGCAGCCAAAACAGGGAGGGCACCGGGGAGCTGTTTTTT.

The genes are TRBV19 and TRBJ1-2, with D perhaps matching TRBD1 (6 bases). V was cut by 7 bases and J by 2 bases, with 20 bases left in between. This CDR3 region has 16 residues. CDR1 and CDR2 from the germline V gene are LNHDA and SQIVND (reference sequence). The CDR3 DNA is TGTGCCAGTACCCCATTCCAGGGGTTTTCAAACTATGGCTACACCTTC. Its protein product is CASTPFQGFSNYGYTF.

Here the CDR3 reads CASSPPFLLLRQKSTDTQYF. The CDR3 coding sequence is TGTGCCAGCAGTCCGCCTTTTCTCCTACTACGACAGAAAAGCACAGATACGCAGTATTTT. V gene TRBV27 combines with J gene TRBJ2-3, with D possibly TRBD1 on 5 matching bases. Trimming stripped 5 bases from V and 0 bases from J, with 27 bases between. The CDR3 is 20 residues long. The germline V gene has CDR1 MNHEY and CDR2 SMNVEV (reference sequence).

A single count supports this clone. V is TRBV19 and J is TRBJ1-1; D may be TRBD1 (5 bases). This CDR3 is 14 amino acids long. Germline V gives CDR1 LNHDA, CDR2 SQIVND (reference sequence). V lost 4 bases and J 11 bases, leaving 20 bases between the germline ends. Written as DNA, the CDR3 is TGTGCCAGTAGTACCCTGGACATCCCAACCGGTGCTTTCTTT. It codes for CASSTLDIPTGAFF.

This chain connects TRBV5-6 to TRBJ1-6, with D tentatively TRBD1 (6 bases). V was trimmed by 6 bases and J by 6 bases, leaving 19 bases between them. Germline CDR1 reads SGHDT; CDR2 reads YYEEEE. The CDR3 has 16 amino acids. The CDR3 DNA is TGTGCCAGCACCGGAACCAGGGGAACCGTTAATTCACCCCTCCACTTT. Translation gives CASTGTRGTVNSPLHF.

This chain connects TRBV7-2 to TRBJ1-1, with a tentative D call TRBD1 (5 bases). Germline V CDR1 and CDR2: SGHTA, FQGNSA. The CDR3 loop spans 14 amino acids. Trimming stripped 5 bases from V and 1 base from J, with 11 bases between. The CDR3 DNA sequence: TGTGCCAGCAGCCCGCGACAGACGAACACTGAAGCTTTCTTT. Protein: CASSPRQTNTEAFF.

The chain carries TRBV27 and TRBJ2-1, with D perhaps TRBD2 (5 bases). V was clipped by 3 bases and J by 8 bases, with 23 bases between them. CDR1 is MNHEY and CDR2 is SMNVEV in the germline V gene (reference sequence). The CDR3 length is 17 residues. The CDR3 reads CASSFRPPDSPGDEQFF. The DNA of the CDR3 is TGTGCCAGCAGTTTCCGTCCCCCGGACTCCCCCGGAGATGAGCAGTTCTTC.

Turning to this clone: The CDR3 end shows no conserved phenylalanine or tryptophan, and so a read error is likely. It is unclear where the CDR3 begins or ends on the DNA, so no DNA is shown, and the CDR3 is as TCRdb lists it. The rearrangement links TRBV3-1 (or the pseudogene TRBV3-2) to TRBJ2-7; the table's D call TRBD2 went unverified against the DNA. Germline CDR1 LGHDT, CDR2 YNNKEL (reference sequence). The CDR3 sequence runs 14 residues, both termini included. Here the CDR3 reads CASSQPSGSGGKCS.

The rearrangement links TRBV5-1 to TRBJ2-5; D gene uncertain. V gave up 0 bases and J gave up 3 bases, with 6 bases separating them. Germline CDR1 and CDR2: SGHRS and YFSETQ. The CDR3 runs 13 residues. CDR3 nucleotide sequence: TGCGCCAGCAGCTTGGGGCACGAAGAGACCCAGTACTTC. This sequence encodes CASSLGHEETQYF.

This clone was seen a handful of times. The chain uses TRBV19 and TRBJ2-1; 9 bases fit TRBD2. The V segment lost 7 bases and the J segment 2 bases; nucleotides outside the gene matches: 9. CDR1 and CDR2 from the germline V gene are LNHDA and SQIVND (reference sequence). There are 16 residues in the CDR3. The CDR3 loop reads CASTPLGTSPYNEQFF. The CDR3 DNA reads as TGTGCCAGTACTCCCTTGGGGACTAGCCCCTACAATGAGCAGTTCTTC.

V and J are TRBV30 and TRBJ1-5; TRBD1 aligns across 7 bases. Germline assignment: CDR1 GTSNPN and CDR2 SVGIG (reference sequence). This CDR3 spans 15 amino acids. The J segment lost 5 bases and the V segment lost 0 bases, leaving 7 bases of the junction unmatched. The CDR3 reads CAWSVETGTYQPQHF. DNA for the CDR3: TGTGCCTGGAGTGTAGAGACAGGGACTTATCAGCCCCAGCATTTT.

A few counts support this clone. J is TRBJ2-7 and V is TRBV2, with 7 bases lining up with TRBD1. The germline gives CDR1 SNHLY, CDR2 FYNNEI. This CDR3 has 14 residues. Trimming removed 8 bases from V and 0 bases from J; junction bases left unmatched: 7. The CDR3 protein is CASGRDRVSYEQYF. In nucleotides, the CDR3 is TGTGCCAGCGGCCGGGACAGAGTCTCCTACGAGCAGTACTTC.

The chain is built from TRBV5-1 and TRBJ1-1, with 9 nucleotides matching TRBD1. This CDR3 is built from 13 residues. CDR1 SGHRS and CDR2 YFSETQ come from the germline V gene. V was clipped by 6 bases and J by 5 bases; unmatched bases: 5. CDR3 nucleotides: TGCGCCAGCAAAGGGACAGGGCGAACTGAAGCTTTCTTT. Translation: CASKGTGRTEAFF.

The chain is built from TRBV7-9 and TRBJ1-1; no clear D gene. CDR3 length: 14 amino acids. CDR1 and CDR2 from the germline V gene are SEHNR and FQNEAQ (reference sequence). The V end lost 2 bases, the J end lost 6 bases, and 13 bases lay between the germline ends. In DNA form, the CDR3 reads TGTGCCAGCAGCTTACCATTGACAAACGCTGAAGCTTTCTTT. This gives the protein CASSLPLTNAEAFF.

In its sample, this clone was seen once. The rearrangement links TRBV6-5 to TRBJ1-2; possible D gene TRBD1, 6 bases. The germline V and J ends were trimmed by 7 bases and 8 bases, with 23 bases remaining between them. Germline V gene sequence: CDR1 MNHEY, CDR2 SVGAGI. CDR3 size: 15 residues. DNA for the CDR3: TGTGCCAGCACGAGTGACGGGACAAGGAGTGAGGGCTACACCTTC. Its protein product is CASTSDGTRSEGYTF.

The rearrangement joins TRBV5-6 to TRBJ1-5, with a weak D call TRBD1 (5 bases). Per germline, CDR1 SGHDT and CDR2 YYEEEE. There are 13 residues in the CDR3. Deletions cut 3 bases from V and 8 bases from J, with 12 bases between. DNA for the CDR3: TGTGCCAGCAGCTACAGGACACCGGAGCCCCAGCATTTT. It translates to CASSYRTPEPQHF.

This clone has only a few counts. V gene TRBV4-1 combines with J gene TRBJ1-2, with TRBD1 as a possible D gene (5 bases). This CDR3 spans 17 amino acids. CDR1 and CDR2 from the germline V gene are MGHRA and YSYEKL. V shed 2 bases and J shed 4 bases, with 20 bases lying between them. The CDR3 is CASSQFGDRHGSYGYTF. The CDR3 nucleotides read TGCGCCAGCAGCCAATTTGGAGACAGACACGGTAGCTATGGCTACACCTTC.

The gene calls are TRBV7-2 and TRBJ2-3; TRBD2 aligns across 7 bases. Germline trimming cut 0 bases from V and 4 bases from J; bases unmatched to any gene: 7. Germline V gene sequence: CDR1 SGHTA, CDR2 FQGNSA. The CDR3 extends over 16 amino acids. CDR3 coding DNA: TGTGCCAGCAGCTTAGCGCGCGCGGGGAGGGCAGATACGCAGTATTTT. This gives the protein CASSLARAGRADTQYF.